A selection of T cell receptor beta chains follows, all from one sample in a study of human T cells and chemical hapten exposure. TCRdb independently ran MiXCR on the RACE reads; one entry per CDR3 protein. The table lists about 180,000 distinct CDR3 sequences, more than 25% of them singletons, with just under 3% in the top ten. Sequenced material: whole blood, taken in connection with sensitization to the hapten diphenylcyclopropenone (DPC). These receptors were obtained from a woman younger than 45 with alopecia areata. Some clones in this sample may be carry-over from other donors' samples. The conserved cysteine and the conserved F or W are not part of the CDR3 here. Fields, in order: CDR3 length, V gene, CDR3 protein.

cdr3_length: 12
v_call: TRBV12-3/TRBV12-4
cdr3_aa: ASSPGGTVLQQF

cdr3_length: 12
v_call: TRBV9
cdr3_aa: AGSVVGRNTEAF

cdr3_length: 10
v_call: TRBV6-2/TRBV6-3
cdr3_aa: ASSPMDNEQF

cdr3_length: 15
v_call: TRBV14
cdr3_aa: ASSPSPGAGATDTQY

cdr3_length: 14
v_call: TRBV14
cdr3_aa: ASSPDRPARNSPLH

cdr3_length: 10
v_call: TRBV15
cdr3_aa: ATSRDVQHQH

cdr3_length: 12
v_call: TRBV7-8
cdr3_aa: ASSSRPGTDTQY

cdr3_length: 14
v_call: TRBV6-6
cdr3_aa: ASSPGQGAYNSPLH

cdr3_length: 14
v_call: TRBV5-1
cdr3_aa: ASSLDVGSDSYEQY

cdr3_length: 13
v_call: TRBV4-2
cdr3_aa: ASSPDTDRRDEQY

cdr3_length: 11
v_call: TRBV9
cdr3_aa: ASSVTKVDTQY

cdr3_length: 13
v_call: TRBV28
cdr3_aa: ASSSLGTSLTVQH

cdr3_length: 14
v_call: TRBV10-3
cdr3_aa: AISDLARQGLNEQF

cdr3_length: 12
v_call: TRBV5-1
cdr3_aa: ASSRGERQETQY

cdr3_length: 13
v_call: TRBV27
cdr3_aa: ASSPSDRAASPLH

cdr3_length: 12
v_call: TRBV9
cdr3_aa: ASSVGDRGKPQH